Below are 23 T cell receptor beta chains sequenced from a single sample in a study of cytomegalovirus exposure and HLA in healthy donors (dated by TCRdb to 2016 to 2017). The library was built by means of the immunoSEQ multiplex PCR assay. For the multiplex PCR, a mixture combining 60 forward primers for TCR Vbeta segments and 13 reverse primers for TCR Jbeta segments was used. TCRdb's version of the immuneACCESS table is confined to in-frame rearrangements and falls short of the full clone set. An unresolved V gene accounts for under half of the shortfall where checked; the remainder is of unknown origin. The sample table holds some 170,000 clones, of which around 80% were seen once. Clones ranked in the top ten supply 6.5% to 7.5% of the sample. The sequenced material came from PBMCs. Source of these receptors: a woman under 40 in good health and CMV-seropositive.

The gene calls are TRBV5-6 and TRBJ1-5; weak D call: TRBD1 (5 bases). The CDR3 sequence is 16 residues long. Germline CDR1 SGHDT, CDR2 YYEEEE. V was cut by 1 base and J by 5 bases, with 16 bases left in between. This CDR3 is CASSLFGQGWDQPQHF. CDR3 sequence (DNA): TGTGCCAGCAGCTTGTTCGGGCAGGGTTGGGATCAGCCCCAGCATTTT. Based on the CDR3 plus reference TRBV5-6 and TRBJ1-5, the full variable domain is DAGVTQSPTHLIKTRGQQVTLRCSPKSGHDTVSWYQQALGQGPQFIFQYYEEEERQRGNFPDRFSGHQFPNYSSELNVNALLLGDSALYLCASSLFGQGWDQPQHFGDGTRLSIL.

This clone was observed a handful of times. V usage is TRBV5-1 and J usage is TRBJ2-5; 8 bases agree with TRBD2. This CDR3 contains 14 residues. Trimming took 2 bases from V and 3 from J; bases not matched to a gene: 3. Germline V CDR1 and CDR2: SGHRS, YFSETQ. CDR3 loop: CASSFGRGEETQYF. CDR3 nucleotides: TGCGCCAGCAGCTTCGGGAGGGGGGAAGAGACCCAGTACTTC.

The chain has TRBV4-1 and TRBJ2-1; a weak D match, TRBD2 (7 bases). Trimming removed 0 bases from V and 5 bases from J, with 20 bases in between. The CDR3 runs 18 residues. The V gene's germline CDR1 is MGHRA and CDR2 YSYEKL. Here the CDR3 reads CASSQDRPYAGANNEQFF. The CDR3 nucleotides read TGCGCCAGCAGCCAAGATCGTCCCTATGCGGGGGCGAACAATGAGCAGTTCTTC.

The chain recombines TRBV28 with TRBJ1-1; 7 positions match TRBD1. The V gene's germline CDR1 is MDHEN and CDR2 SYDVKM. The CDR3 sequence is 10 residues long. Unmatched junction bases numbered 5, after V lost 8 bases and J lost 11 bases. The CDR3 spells CASGTVTAFF. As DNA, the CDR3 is TGTGCCAGCGGGACAGTAACTGCTTTCTTT. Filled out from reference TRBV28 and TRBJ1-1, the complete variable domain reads DVKVTQSSRYLVKRTGEKVFLECVQDMDHENMFWYRQDPGLGLRLIYFSYDVKMKEKGDIPEGYSVSREKKERFSLILESASTNQTSMYLCASGTVTAFFGQGTRLTVV.

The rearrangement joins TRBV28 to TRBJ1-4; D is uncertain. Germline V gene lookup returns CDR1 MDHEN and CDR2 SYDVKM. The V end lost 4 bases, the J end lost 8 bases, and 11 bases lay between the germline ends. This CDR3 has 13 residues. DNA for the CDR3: TGTGCCAGCAGTTCCTCTCCCCCCGAAAAACTGTTTTTT. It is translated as CASSSSPPEKLFF.

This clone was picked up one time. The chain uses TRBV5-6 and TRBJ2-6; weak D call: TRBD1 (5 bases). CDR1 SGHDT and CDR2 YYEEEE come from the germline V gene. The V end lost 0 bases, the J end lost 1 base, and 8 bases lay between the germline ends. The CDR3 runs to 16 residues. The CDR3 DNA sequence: TGTGCCAGCAGCTTGGTACAGGATTCTGGGGCCAACGTCCTGACTTTC. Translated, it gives CASSLVQDSGANVLTF.

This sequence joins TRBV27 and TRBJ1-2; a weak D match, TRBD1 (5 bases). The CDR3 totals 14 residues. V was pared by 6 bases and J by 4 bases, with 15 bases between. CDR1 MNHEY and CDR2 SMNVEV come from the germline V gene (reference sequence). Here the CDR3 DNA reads TGTGCCAGCAGCCGGGGACCGGGAGGCTATGGCTACACCTTC. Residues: CASSRGPGGYGYTF.

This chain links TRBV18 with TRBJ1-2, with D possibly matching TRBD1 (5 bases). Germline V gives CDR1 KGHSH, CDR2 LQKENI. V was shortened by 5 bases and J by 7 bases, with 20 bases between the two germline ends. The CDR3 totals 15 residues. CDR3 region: CASSGRGLNGSGYTF. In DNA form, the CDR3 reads TGTGCCAGCTCAGGTCGGGGACTCAACGGCTCTGGCTACACCTTC. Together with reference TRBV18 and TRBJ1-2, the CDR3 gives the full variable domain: NAGVMQNPRHLVRRRGQEARLRCSPMKGHSHVYWYRQLPEEGLKFMVYLQKENIIDESGMPKERFSAEFPKEGPSILRIQQVVRGDSAAYFCASSGRGLNGSGYTFGSGTRLTVV.

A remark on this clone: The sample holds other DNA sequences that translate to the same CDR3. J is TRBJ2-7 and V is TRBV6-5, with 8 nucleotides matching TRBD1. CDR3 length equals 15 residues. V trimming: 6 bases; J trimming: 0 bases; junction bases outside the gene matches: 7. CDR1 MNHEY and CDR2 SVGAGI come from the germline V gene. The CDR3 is CASSPPGQASYEQYF. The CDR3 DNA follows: TGTGCCAGCAGCCCCCCGGGACAGGCCTCCTACGAGCAGTACTTC.

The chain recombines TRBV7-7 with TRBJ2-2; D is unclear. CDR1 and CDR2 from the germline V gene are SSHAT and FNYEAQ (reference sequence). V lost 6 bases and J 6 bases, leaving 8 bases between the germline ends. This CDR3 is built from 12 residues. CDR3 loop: CASSLLAGELFF. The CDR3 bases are TGTGCCAGCAGTTTATTAGCCGGGGAGCTGTTTTTT.

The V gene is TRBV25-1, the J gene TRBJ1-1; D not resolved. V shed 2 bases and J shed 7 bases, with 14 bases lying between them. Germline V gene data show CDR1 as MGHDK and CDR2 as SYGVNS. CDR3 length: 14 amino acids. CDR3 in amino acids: CASSEREAGLEAFF. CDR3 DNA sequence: TGTGCCAGCAGTGAAAGGGAGGCTGGACTTGAAGCTTTCTTT.

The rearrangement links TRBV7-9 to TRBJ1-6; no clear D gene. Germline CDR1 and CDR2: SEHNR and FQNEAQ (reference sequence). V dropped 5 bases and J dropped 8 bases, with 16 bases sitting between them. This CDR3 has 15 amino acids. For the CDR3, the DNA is TGTGCCAGCAGCCCGGAATGGACTGATGATTCACCCCTCCACTTT. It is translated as CASSPEWTDDSPLHF.

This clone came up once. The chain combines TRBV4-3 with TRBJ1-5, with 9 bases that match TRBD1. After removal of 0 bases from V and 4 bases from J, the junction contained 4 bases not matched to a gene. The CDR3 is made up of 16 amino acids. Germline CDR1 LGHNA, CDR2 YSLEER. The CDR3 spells CASSQDWTGENQPQHF. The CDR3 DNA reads TGCGCCAGCAGCCAAGATTGGACAGGGGAAAATCAGCCCCAGCATTTT.

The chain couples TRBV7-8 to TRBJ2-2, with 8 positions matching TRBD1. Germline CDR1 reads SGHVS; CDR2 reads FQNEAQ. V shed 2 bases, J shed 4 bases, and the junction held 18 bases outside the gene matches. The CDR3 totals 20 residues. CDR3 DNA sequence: TGTGCCAGCAGCTTAATCCCCGGGCAGGGGGCTACGGGCGGCACCGGGGAGCTGTTTTTT. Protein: CASSLIPGQGATGGTGELFF.

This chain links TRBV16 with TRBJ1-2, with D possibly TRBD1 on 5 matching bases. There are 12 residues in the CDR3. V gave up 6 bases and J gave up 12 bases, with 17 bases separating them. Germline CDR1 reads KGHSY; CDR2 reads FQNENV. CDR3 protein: CASSRLDTGHTF. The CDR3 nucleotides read TGTGCCAGCAGTCGGTTGGACACCGGCCACACCTTC.

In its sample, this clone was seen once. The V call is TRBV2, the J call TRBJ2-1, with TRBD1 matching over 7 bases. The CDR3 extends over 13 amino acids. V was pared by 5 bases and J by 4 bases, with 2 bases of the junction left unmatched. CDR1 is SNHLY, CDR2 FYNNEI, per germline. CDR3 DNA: TGTGCCAGCAGTTTGACAGGGTACAATGAGCAGTTCTTC. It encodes CASSLTGYNEQFF. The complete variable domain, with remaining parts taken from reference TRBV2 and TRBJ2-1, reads EPEVTQTPSHQVTQMGQEVILRCVPISNHLYFYWYRQILGQKVEFLVSFYNNEISEKSEIFDDQFSVERPDGSNFTLKIRSTKLEDSAMYFCASSLTGYNEQFFGPGTRLTVL.

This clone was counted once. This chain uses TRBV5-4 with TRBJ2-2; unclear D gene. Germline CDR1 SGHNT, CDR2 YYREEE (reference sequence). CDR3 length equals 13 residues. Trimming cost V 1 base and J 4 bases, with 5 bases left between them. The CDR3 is CASSLFGTGELFF. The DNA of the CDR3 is TGTGCCAGCAGCTTGTTCGGCACCGGGGAGCTGTTTTTT.

CDR3 in amino acids: CASIGERNEQFF. The CDR3 DNA reads as TGTGCCAGCATCGGGGAGCGCAATGAGCAGTTCTTC. This rearrangement joins TRBV28 to TRBJ2-1; the D gene is possibly TRBD2 (5 bases). Germline-derived CDR1 and CDR2 are MDHEN and SYDVKM. This CDR3 has 12 amino acids. V shed 7 bases and J shed 6 bases, with 10 bases lying between them.

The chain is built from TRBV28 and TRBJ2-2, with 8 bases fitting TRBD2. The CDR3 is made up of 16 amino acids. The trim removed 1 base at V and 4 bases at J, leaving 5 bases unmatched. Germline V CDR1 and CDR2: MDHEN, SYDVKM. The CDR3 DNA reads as TGTGCCAGCAGTTTATATCCGGGGGGGTCCACCGGGGAGCTGTTTTTT. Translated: CASSLYPGGSTGELFF.

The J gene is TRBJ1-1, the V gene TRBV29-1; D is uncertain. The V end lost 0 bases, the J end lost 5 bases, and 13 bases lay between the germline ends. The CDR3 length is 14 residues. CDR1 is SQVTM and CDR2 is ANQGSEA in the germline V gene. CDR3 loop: CSVEDQQTGTEAFF. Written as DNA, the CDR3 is TGCAGCGTTGAAGATCAGCAGACTGGTACTGAAGCTTTCTTT.

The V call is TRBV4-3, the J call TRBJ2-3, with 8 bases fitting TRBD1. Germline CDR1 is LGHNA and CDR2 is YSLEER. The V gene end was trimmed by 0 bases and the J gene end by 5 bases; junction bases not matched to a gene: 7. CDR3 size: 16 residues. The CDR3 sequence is CASSQERQGAGDTQYF. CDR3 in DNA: TGCGCCAGCAGCCAAGAAAGGCAGGGGGCTGGAGATACGCAGTATTTT.

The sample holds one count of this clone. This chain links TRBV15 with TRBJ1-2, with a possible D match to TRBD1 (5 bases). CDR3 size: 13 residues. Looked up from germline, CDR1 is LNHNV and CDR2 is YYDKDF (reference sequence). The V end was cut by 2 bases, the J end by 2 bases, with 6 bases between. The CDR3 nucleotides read TGTGCCACCAGCAGAAGGGGCAACTATGGCTACACCTTC. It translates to CATSRRGNYGYTF.

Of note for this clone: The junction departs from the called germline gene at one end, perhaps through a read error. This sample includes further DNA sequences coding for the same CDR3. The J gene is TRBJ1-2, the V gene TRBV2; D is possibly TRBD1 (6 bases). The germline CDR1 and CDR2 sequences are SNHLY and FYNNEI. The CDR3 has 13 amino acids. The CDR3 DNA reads TGTGCCAGCACCCAGGGGACGTCCTATGGTTACACCTTC. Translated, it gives CASTQGTSYGYTF. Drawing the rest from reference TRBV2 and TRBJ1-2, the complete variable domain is EPEVTQTPSHQVTQMGQEVILRCVPISNHLYFYWYRQILGQKVEFLVSFYNNEISEKSEIFDDQFSVERPDGSNFTLKIRSTKLEDSAMYFCASTQGTSYGYTFGSGTRLTVV.